These T cell receptor beta chains were read from a single sample in a study of T cell changes during pregnancy in multiple sclerosis. Profiling relied on immunoSEQ multiplex PCR, and the TCRdb table lists in-frame clones only, not all of them. The repertoire has over 15,000 clones, 70% to 90% of them found once; the top ten carry about 9.1%. This specimen consisted of CD8+ T cells from peripheral blood mononuclear cells, obtained in the second trimester of pregnancy. These receptors were taken from a female donor in good health, enrolled as a control in a pregnancy study. Each CDR3 is given with its conserved first and last residue. The D gene is left open where the match is weak. Some rows have no size entry. The others give once, few or many, or a class for an expanded clone.

TRBJ2-2 TRBV27 NA NA TGTGCCAGCAGTTTCAACTCTCTTTACACCGGGGAGCTGTTTTTT CASSFNSLYTGELFF
TRBJ2-7 TRBV7-6 NA NA TGTGCCAGCAGCTTACTGGGGGAGGACTCCTACGAGCAGTACTTC CASSLLGEDSYEQYF
TRBJ1-5 TRBV10-2 once NA TGCGCCAGCAGTGAGCAGTGGACAGAGACGCATCAGCCCCAGCATTTT CASSEQWTETHQPQHF
TRBJ1-6 TRBV2 NA TRBD1 TGTGCCAGCAGTGATCACAGGGGAGATAATTCACCCCTCCACTTT CASSDHRGDNSPLHF
TRBJ2-3 TRBV23-1 NA NA TGCGCCAGCAGTCAATCCACCTCCCCGGGTACAGATACGCAGTATTTT CASSQSTSPGTDTQYF
TRBJ2-5 TRBV13 NA TRBD2 TGTGCCAGCAGCGACTCCAAGCGGGTAGCGGGGGGGCAAGAGACCCAGTACTTC CASSDSKRVAGGQETQYF
TRBJ1-4 TRBV4-1 NA NA TGCGCCAGCAGCCAAGGGAACAGTAATGAAAAACTGTTTTTT CASSQGNSNEKLFF
TRBJ1-5 TRBV27 NA TRBD1 TGTGCCAGCAGTTTGGGGACAGATAGCAATCAGCCCCAGCATTTT CASSLGTDSNQPQHF
TRBJ1-4 TRBV5-4 NA TRBD1 TGTGCCAGCAGCTCGGACAGGGCGAACGAAAAACTGTTTTTT CASSSDRANEKLFF